One sample yielded the 8 T cell receptor beta chains listed below, sequenced in a study of blood T cell repertoires in COVID-19. The table came from immunoSEQ multiplex PCR; TCRdb's copy has only in-frame clones and leaves some out. This sample has roughly 250,000 clones, with approximately 91% found just once. Material: peripheral blood. The origin of the receptors is a man between 25 and 39 years old with COVID-19, enrolled during active disease.

V usage is TRBV27 and J usage is TRBJ1-1; 8 nucleotides align to TRBD1. The CDR3 totals 14 residues. The V and J ends lost 5 bases and 6 bases, in that order; junction bases with no gene match: 8. Germline-derived CDR1 and CDR2 are MNHEY and SMNVEV (reference sequence). The CDR3 sequence is CASSTQGARAEAFF. As DNA, the CDR3 is TGTGCCAGCAGTACCCAGGGGGCGCGCGCTGAAGCTTTCTTT.

The CDR3 is CASKSSSGKTDTQYF. The DNA of the CDR3 is TGCGCCAGCAAGTCTAGTAGCGGGAAAACAGATACGCAGTATTTT. This chain links TRBV5-1 with TRBJ2-3, with 8 nucleotides matching TRBD2. V trimming: 6 bases; J trimming: 3 bases; junction bases outside the gene matches: 9. Germline CDR1 SGHRS, CDR2 YFSETQ. This CDR3 spans 15 amino acids. Full variable domain (rest looked up from reference TRBV5-1 and TRBJ2-3): KAGVTQTPRYLIKTRGQQVTLSCSPISGHRSVSWYQQTPGQGLQFLFEYFSETQRNKGNFPGRFSGRQFSNSRSEMNVSTLELGDSALYLCASKSSSGKTDTQYFGPGTRLTVL.

The chain recombines TRBV10-2 with TRBJ2-5; 10 bases fit TRBD1. Losses at the gene ends were 7 bases for V and 4 bases for J; bases not matched to a gene: 9. The CDR3 spans 15 residues. Germline V gene lookup returns CDR1 WSHSY and CDR2 SAAADI. CDR3 sequence reads: CASTSTGGRRETQYF. In nucleotides, the CDR3 is TGCGCCAGCACCTCGACAGGGGGCCGGCGAGAGACCCAGTACTTC.

This clone was observed a single time. The rearrangement links TRBV27 to TRBJ1-5; 8 positions match TRBD1. This CDR3 contains 14 residues. CDR1 and CDR2 (germline): MNHEY, SMNVEV (reference sequence). With V trimmed by 3 bases and J by 9 bases, 7 bases remained unmatched. In DNA form, the CDR3 reads TGTGCCAGCAGTTTCGGCCAGGGGGCCGGGCCCCAGCATTTT. It translates to CASSFGQGAGPQHF.

The genes are TRBV2 and TRBJ2-7, with D possibly TRBD1 on 6 matching bases. V was clipped by 0 bases and J by 7 bases, with 13 bases between them. The length of the CDR3 is 14 residues. Germline lookup yields CDR1 SNHLY and CDR2 FYNNEI. This CDR3 reads CASSEAWGLVEQYF. CDR3 coding DNA: TGTGCCAGCAGTGAAGCCTGGGGGCTGGTAGAGCAGTACTTC.

The chain employs TRBV7-6 and TRBJ2-1; 8 bases are shared with TRBD2. Trimming took 4 bases from V and 9 from J; bases not matched to a gene: 11. The CDR3 runs 15 residues. Per the germline V gene, CDR1 is SGHVS and CDR2 is FNYEAQ. In DNA, the CDR3 is TGTGCCAGCAGCTCCCGGACTAGCTTAGGGGGTGAGCAGTTCTTC. Protein: CASSSRTSLGGEQFF.

This chain connects TRBV27 to TRBJ2-3, with 8 bases fitting TRBD1. The J segment lost 4 bases and the V segment lost 6 bases, leaving 6 bases of the junction unmatched. The CDR3 totals 14 residues. Germline CDR1 and CDR2: MNHEY and SMNVEV (reference sequence). The CDR3, as DNA: TGTGCCAGCAGATTTGAGACAGGGGCAGATACGCAGTATTTT. It is translated as CASRFETGADTQYF.

This clone was picked up a small number of times. The rearrangement joins TRBV9 to TRBJ1-2, with a tentative D call TRBD1 (5 bases). The germline V gene encodes CDR1 SGDLS and CDR2 YYNGEE. The CDR3 totals 13 residues. V was shortened by 3 bases and J by 8 bases, with 14 bases between the two germline ends. The DNA for the CDR3 is TGTGCCAGCAGCGACGGGCAGGGTTGGGGCTACACCTTC. Translation gives CASSDGQGWGYTF.